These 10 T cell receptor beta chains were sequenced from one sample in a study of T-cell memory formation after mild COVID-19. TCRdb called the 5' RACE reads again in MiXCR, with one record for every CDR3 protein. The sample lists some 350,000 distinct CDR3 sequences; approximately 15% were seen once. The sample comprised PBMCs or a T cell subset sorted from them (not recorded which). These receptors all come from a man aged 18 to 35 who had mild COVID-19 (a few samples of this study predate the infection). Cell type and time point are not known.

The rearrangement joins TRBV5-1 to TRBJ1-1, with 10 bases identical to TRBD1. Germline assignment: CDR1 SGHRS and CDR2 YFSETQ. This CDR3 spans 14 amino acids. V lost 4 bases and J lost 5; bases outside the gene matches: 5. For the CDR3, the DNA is TGCGCCAGCAGCGCGGACAGGGGGATAACTGAAGCTTTCTTT. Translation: CASSADRGITEAFF.

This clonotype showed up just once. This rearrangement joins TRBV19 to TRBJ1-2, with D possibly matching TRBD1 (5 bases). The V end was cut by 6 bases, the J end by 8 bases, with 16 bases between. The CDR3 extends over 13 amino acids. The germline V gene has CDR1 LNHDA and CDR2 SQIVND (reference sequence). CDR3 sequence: CASRNSGAEGYTF. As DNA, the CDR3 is TGTGCCAGTAGGAACAGCGGGGCGGAGGGCTACACCTTC. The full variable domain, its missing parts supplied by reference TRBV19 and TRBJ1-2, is DGGITQSPKYLFRKEGQNVTLSCEQNLNHDAMYWYRQDPGQGLRLIYYSQIVNDFQKGDIAEGYSVSREKKESFPLTVTSAQKNPTAFYLCASRNSGAEGYTFGSGTRLTVV.

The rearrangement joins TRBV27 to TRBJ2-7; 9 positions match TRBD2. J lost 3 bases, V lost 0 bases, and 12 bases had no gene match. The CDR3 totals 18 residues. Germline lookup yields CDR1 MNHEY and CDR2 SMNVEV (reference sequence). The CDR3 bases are TGTGCCAGCAGTTTATCGGGATATAGCGGGAGAGTATACTACGAGCAGTACTTC. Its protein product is CASSLSGYSGRVYYEQYF.

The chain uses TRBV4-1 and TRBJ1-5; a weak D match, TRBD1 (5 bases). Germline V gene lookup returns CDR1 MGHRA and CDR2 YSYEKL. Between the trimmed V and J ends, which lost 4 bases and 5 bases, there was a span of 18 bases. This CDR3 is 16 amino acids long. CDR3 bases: TGCGCCAGCAGCCCTTACGGGGCAGGCGTTGATCAGCCCCAGCATTTT. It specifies CASSPYGAGVDQPQHF.

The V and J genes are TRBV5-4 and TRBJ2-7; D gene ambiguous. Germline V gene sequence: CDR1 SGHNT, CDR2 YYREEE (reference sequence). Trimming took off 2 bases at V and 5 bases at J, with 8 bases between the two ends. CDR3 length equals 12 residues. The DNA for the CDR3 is TGTGCCAGCAGCTTTGGGTTTCACGAGCAGTACTTC. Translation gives CASSFGFHEQYF. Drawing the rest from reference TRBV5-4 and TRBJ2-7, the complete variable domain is ETGVTQSPTHLIKTRGQQVTLRCSSQSGHNTVSWYQQALGQGPQFIFQYYREEENGRGNFPPRFSGLQFPNYSSELNVNALELDDSALYLCASSFGFHEQYFGPGTRLTVT.

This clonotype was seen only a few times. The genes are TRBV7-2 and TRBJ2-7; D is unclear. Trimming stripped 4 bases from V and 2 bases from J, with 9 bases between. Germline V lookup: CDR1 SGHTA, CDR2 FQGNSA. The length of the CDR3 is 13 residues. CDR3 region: CASSYGRTYEQYV. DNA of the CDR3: TGTGCCAGCAGCTACGGACGGACCTACGAGCAGTACGTC.

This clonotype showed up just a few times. The CDR3 is CASSQEAGSEAFF. The CDR3, as DNA: TGCGCCAGCAGCCAAGAGGCGGGGTCTGAAGCTTTCTTT. The rearrangement joins TRBV4-3 to TRBJ1-1; no firm D call. The V and J ends lost 0 bases and 6 bases respectively, with 8 bases between them. This CDR3 contains 13 residues. The germline CDR1 and CDR2 sequences are LGHNA and YSLEER.

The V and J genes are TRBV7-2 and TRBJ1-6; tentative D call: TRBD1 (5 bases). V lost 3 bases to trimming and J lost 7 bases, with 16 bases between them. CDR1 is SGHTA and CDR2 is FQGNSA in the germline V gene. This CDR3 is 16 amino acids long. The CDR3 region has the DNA TGTGCCAGCAGCTTCGGGCAGCAGGGTTTAAATTCACCCCTCCACTTT. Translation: CASSFGQQGLNSPLHF.

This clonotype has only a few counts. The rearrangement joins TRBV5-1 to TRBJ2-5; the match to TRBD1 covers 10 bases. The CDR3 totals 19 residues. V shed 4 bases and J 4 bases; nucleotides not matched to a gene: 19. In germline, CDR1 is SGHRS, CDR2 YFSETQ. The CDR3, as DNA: TGCGCCAGCAGCCCCAACTCCCCCAGGACAGGGGGTGGAGGAGAGACCCAGTACTTC. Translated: CASSPNSPRTGGGGETQYF.

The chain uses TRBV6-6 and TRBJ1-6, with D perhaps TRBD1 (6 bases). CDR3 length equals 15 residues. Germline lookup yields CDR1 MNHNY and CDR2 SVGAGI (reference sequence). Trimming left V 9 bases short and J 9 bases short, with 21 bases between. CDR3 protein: CASAGGLWFRSPLHF. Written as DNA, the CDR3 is TGTGCCAGTGCCGGGGGCCTCTGGTTCCGTTCACCCCTCCACTTT.